Listed below are T cell receptor beta chains from one sample, sequenced in a study of blood T cell repertoires in COVID-19. The table came from immunoSEQ multiplex PCR; TCRdb's copy has only in-frame clones and leaves some out. The sample shows 250,000 to 400,000 clones, approximately 89% of them seen only once. Sequenced sample: peripheral blood. The receptors were gathered from a woman between 25 and 40 years old with COVID-19, enrolled during active disease. CDR3s leave out the opening cysteine and the closing phenylalanine or tryptophan. The order of the fields is CDR3 length, V gene, D gene, CDR3 protein. D genes are given only for firm matches.

cdr3_length: 14; v_call: TRBV3-1/TRBV3-2; d_call: .; cdr3_aa: ASSPAGAWSNQPQH
cdr3_length: 11; v_call: TRBV7-8; d_call: TRBD1; cdr3_aa: ASSLRTGDGYT
cdr3_length: 16; v_call: TRBV30; d_call: TRBD2; cdr3_aa: AWSVRSLLAGWSGELF
cdr3_length: 12; v_call: TRBV6-5; d_call: TRBD1; cdr3_aa: ASSRDRDPYGYT
cdr3_length: 13; v_call: TRBV4-2; d_call: TRBD2; cdr3_aa: ASSQERGGPDTQY
cdr3_length: 13; v_call: TRBV18; d_call: .; cdr3_aa: ASSPAQGNDYGYT
cdr3_length: 12; v_call: TRBV6-5; d_call: .; cdr3_aa: ASGRGTPNQPQH
cdr3_length: 17; v_call: TRBV15; d_call: TRBD1; cdr3_aa: ATSRAYTPGGRAPQPQH
cdr3_length: 12; v_call: TRBV6-6; d_call: TRBD1; cdr3_aa: ASTRTGSNEKLF
cdr3_length: 14; v_call: TRBV23-1; d_call: .; cdr3_aa: ASSLLVGSSGNTIY
cdr3_length: 12; v_call: TRBV25-1; d_call: .; cdr3_aa: ASSEQGPGNTIY
cdr3_length: 10; v_call: TRBV28; d_call: .; cdr3_aa: ASSFPRGVQH
cdr3_length: 13; v_call: TRBV10-2; d_call: .; cdr3_aa: ASSPRRDIGYGYT
cdr3_length: 13; v_call: TRBV6-5; d_call: .; cdr3_aa: ASSPRGTGHQPQH
cdr3_length: 15; v_call: TRBV7-9; d_call: TRBD1; cdr3_aa: ASSLTEGRGPHNEQF
cdr3_length: 13; v_call: TRBV28; d_call: .; cdr3_aa: ASRFSFGNTGELF
cdr3_length: 12; v_call: TRBV28; d_call: TRBD1; cdr3_aa: ASSRTGQGTEAF
cdr3_length: 11; v_call: TRBV7-9; d_call: TRBD2; cdr3_aa: LGPGLRTDTQY
cdr3_length: 14; v_call: TRBV18; d_call: TRBD1; cdr3_aa: ASSPIGDRGLAEAF
cdr3_length: 13; v_call: TRBV5-8; d_call: .; cdr3_aa: ASSLGQGGDYGYT
cdr3_length: 14; v_call: TRBV5-5; d_call: .; cdr3_aa: ASSLRPDSSGNTIY
cdr3_length: 16; v_call: TRBV6-2/TRBV6-3; d_call: .; cdr3_aa: ASSPQGVSPQLYNEQF
cdr3_length: 14; v_call: TRBV5-1; d_call: .; cdr3_aa: ASSLGGFLGGEKLF
cdr3_length: 13; v_call: TRBV3-1/TRBV3-2; d_call: TRBD1; cdr3_aa: ASSLDRVAGNTIY
cdr3_length: 14; v_call: TRBV9; d_call: .; cdr3_aa: ASSAGRESSGNTIY